This T cell receptor beta chain was identified in a study of T cell changes during pregnancy in multiple sclerosis. The repertoire was sequenced with immunoSEQ multiplex PCR; TCRdb's copy has only in-frame clones and lacks some. The repertoire holds about 52,000 clones, with around 94% as singletons. CDR1 and CDR2 from the germline V gene are LNHDA and SQIVND (reference sequence). The CDR3 extends over 15 amino acids. The V gene end was trimmed by 3 bases and the J gene end by 7 bases; junction bases not matched to a gene: 4. The receptor comes from a female donor with multiple sclerosis, enrolled in a pregnancy study. The chain employs TRBV19 and TRBJ2-1; TRBD2 matches 12 bases. The sample consisted of CD4+ T cells from peripheral blood mononuclear cells, taken before pregnancy. The CDR3: CASSILAGGGNEQFF. CDR3 DNA: TGTGCCAGTAGTATCCTAGCGGGGGGGGGTAATGAGCAGTTCTTC.